This T cell receptor beta chain was captured by sequencing in a study of response to subunit inactivated influenza vaccine. General study points: New T cells are recruited in small numbers by each seasonal influenza vaccination, according to the authors' suggestion.

In the case of this clonotype: Its antigen is undetermined.

TCRdb passed the RT-PCR reads through MiXCR, listing each CDR3 protein once. This sample has around 480,000 distinct CDR3 sequences, with 16% found just once. The V gene's germline CDR1 is SGHRS and CDR2 YFSETQ. Trimming took 2 bases from V and 4 from J, leaving 14 bases between them. The CDR3 covers 15 residues. This specimen was CD4+ T cells sorted from PBMCs, taken less than 30 months after vaccination. The chain links TRBV5-1 to TRBJ2-3; D is possibly TRBD2 (6 bases). This TCR came from a man aged 50-75 years who received an inactivated influenza vaccine. CDR3 sequence reads: CASSFLGEVADTQYF. The DNA of the CDR3 is TGCGCCAGCAGCTTTCTGGGGGAGGTCGCAGATACGCAGTATTTT.